This T cell receptor (beta chain) is drawn from a study of human T cells and chemical hapten exposure (dated by TCRdb to 2020 to 2023). About the full investigation: For sensitization, 2% DPC in acetone was applied to a 2 cm by 2 cm area of upper inner arm skin. Weekly therapeutic DPC doses were additionally applied to the scalp of patients throughout the roughly 23-week study period. Patch testing was performed on the upper back with Finn chambers containing 0.01% DPC, and the patch tests were scored after 6 days according to International Contact Dermatitis Research Group standards. Most of the patients in the cohort were female, and the cohort covered alopecia areata with under or over 50% scalp involvement, alopecia totalis and alopecia universalis. The libraries were sequenced as a pool, and the TCR yield per sample differed mostly because of small variations in library volumes within the pool. In alopecia patients, the study followed how the peripheral blood TCR repertoire changed in vivo over primary and secondary sensitization to diphenylcyclopropenone (DPC), a hapten. Blood samples were taken from patients before sensitization (week 0) and then at 2, 6 and about 24 weeks after DPC sensitization. For TCR sequencing, blood came from 25 to 35 alopecia patients at anywhere from one to four time points (pre-sensitization, 2, 6 and 24 weeks).

With respect to this clonotype: What this receptor recognizes is not known. Base quality data are lacking; no much larger clone is found one base away.

The junction carries 13 bases between V and J, which are trimmed by 4 bases and 9 bases respectively. CDR1 and CDR2 are drawn from the germline V gene: SGHTA, FQGNSA. Spanning cysteine to phenylalanine, the CDR3 consists of 13 amino acids. Just the 39-base CDR3 DNA is kept, in frame starting at base 1. The receptor library was made with RACE. The instrument was a NextSeq 500. During library preparation, unique molecular identifiers were attached to individual cDNA molecules so that TCRs could be counted in a quantitative, reproducible way. From each blood RNA sample, both TCR alpha and TCR beta chains were sequenced. Under the source paper's analysis protocol: Samples had a median of roughly 91,000 TCRs, with a range from about 20,000 to 690,600. V, J and CDR3 annotation of the TCR reads was carried out using the Decombinator software suite. Every sample was subsampled to the same number of TCRs (28,000) for the PS versus PT1 abundance plots. TCRs were defined as expanded if absent before sensitization and observed at least eight times at the 2-week time point. TCRdb reprocessed the public reads (quality trimming at Q25 with fastp, clone calling with MiXCR) and kept in-frame beta chains. Identical CDR3 proteins give one entry, which carries the most common genes and DNA. In this record, the V and J calls reflect TCRdb's handling and not the investigators' own analysis. This sample holds approximately 400,000 distinct CDR3 sequences; approximately 5.1% were observed only once. Of the sample, 2% to 2.5% is held by the ten largest clones.

The sample's time point, from its label and the paper: patch test 1, 2 weeks after DPC sensitization. The treatment or condition label corresponds to: therapeutic diphenylcyclopropenone sensitization with weekly scalp DPC. At each patch-test visit, blood was drawn before the patch test was applied. Patients were eligible if aged 18 to 70, diagnosed with alopecia and judged suitable for DPC therapy, and pregnant patients were excluded. Total RNA was isolated from unfractionated whole blood collected in Tempus Blood RNA tubes. On the study overall, not on this receptor specifically: Patch test score correlated positively with the number of PT1 expanded TCRs, reaching significance at thresholds 8, 16 and 32 but not at 4. Because all patients had alopecia, a presumed autoimmune disease, the immune response of the patients might differ from that of healthy individuals. DPC sensitization did not change how many TCRs were above 1 in 1000 frequency, and no evidence was found of alterations in global repertoire structure. Significantly more large CDR3 similarity clusters were formed by expanded TCRs than by pre-sensitization or healthy control sets, consistent with antigen-driven responses. After repeated subsampling, the strength of the expansion versus patch-test correlation and the threshold at which it became significant changed.

The sequence links TRBV7-2 to TRBJ2-1; the D gene is not confidently resolved. This sequence was found in a woman in her 50s with alopecia areata. Some clones in this sample may be carry-over from other donors' samples. The sample consisted of whole blood, taken in connection with sensitization to the hapten diphenylcyclopropenone (DPC). The sequence in DNA is TGTGCCAGCAGCTACAGAAGCGCATTTGAGCAGTTCTTC. It is translated as CASSYRSAFEQFF.